The 24 T cell receptor beta chains given below trace back to one sample, sequenced in a study of blood T cell repertoires in COVID-19. Sequencing was performed with immunoSEQ multiplex PCR; in TCRdb, only in-frame clones are kept and a portion is missing. The sample records 130,000 to 150,000 clones, about 90% being singletons. Sequenced material: peripheral blood. Receptors were obtained from a man between 45 and 60 years old who had recovered from COVID-19.

The J gene is TRBJ2-3, the V gene TRBV24-1; 11 bases agree with TRBD1. CDR1 is KGHDR, CDR2 SFDVKD, per germline. The V segment lost 4 bases and the J segment 0 bases; nucleotides outside the gene matches: 5. The CDR3 is 17 amino acids. DNA of the CDR3: TGTGCCACCAGTGAGGGACAGGGGGGTCCTAGCACAGATACGCAGTATTTT. Protein product: CATSEGQGGPSTDTQYF.

The chain joins TRBV14 to TRBJ2-1; possibly TRBD1 for D (6 bases). Deletions cut 4 bases from V and 8 bases from J, with 18 bases between. This CDR3 is 15 amino acids long. Per the germline V gene, CDR1 is SGHDN and CDR2 is FVKESK. In DNA form, the CDR3 reads TGTGCCAGCAGCCGGACAGCCGATGGCCACCATGAGCAGTTCTTC. This encodes CASSRTADGHHEQFF.

The J gene is TRBJ1-1, the V gene TRBV19; tentatively, D is TRBD1 (5 bases). Germline V gives CDR1 LNHDA, CDR2 SQIVND (reference sequence). The V gene lost 4 bases and the J gene lost 5 bases, with 14 bases spanning the gap. The CDR3 contains 14 residues. The CDR3 region is CASSKGRVDTEAFF. The CDR3 DNA follows: TGTGCCAGTAGTAAGGGCAGGGTGGATACTGAAGCTTTCTTT.

This chain links TRBV5-4 with TRBJ2-7, with TRBD1 matching 10 bases. CDR3 length: 14 residues. Germline lookup yields CDR1 SGHNT and CDR2 YYREEE (reference sequence). Germline trimming cut 3 bases from V and 7 bases from J; bases unmatched to any gene: 7. In DNA form, the CDR3 reads TGTGCCAGCAGCTCCCGGACAGGGGGTCGGGAGCAGTACTTC. Translated: CASSSRTGGREQYF. The full variable domain, in which reference TRBV5-4 and TRBJ2-7 provide the parts outside the CDR3, is ETGVTQSPTHLIKTRGQQVTLRCSSQSGHNTVSWYQQALGQGPQFIFQYYREEENGRGNFPPRFSGLQFPNYSSELNVNALELDDSALYLCASSSRTGGREQYFGPGTRLTVT.

The rearrangement uses TRBV3-1 (or the pseudogene TRBV3-2) and TRBJ1-6; TRBD1 matches at 7 bases. Germline V gene lookup returns CDR1 LGHDT and CDR2 YNNKEL (reference sequence). The CDR3 covers 15 residues. With 0 bases clipped from V and 9 bases from J, the junction kept 5 bases outside the gene matches. CDR3 in amino acids: CASSQEQGSGSPLHF. As DNA, the CDR3 is TGTGCCAGCAGCCAAGAACAGGGGAGCGGTTCACCCCTCCACTTT.

This chain links TRBV5-6 with TRBJ1-2, with D unclear. The CDR3 is 13 residues long. Trimming stripped 1 base from V and 8 bases from J, with 12 bases between. Germline V CDR1 and CDR2: SGHDT, YYEEEE. The CDR3 nucleotides read TGTGCCAGCAGCTTGAGTTTGCGATACGGCTACACCTTC. This sequence encodes CASSLSLRYGYTF.

The chain is built from TRBV3-1 (or the pseudogene TRBV3-2) and TRBJ1-1; D gene ambiguous. Trimming cost V 4 bases and J 3 bases, with 6 bases left between them. Germline-derived CDR1 and CDR2 are LGHDT and YNNKEL (reference sequence). This CDR3 region has 12 residues. In DNA form, the CDR3 reads TGTGCCAGCAGCCTGAGTGACACTGAAGCTTTCTTT. It specifies CASSLSDTEAFF.

The rearrangement links TRBV5-5 to TRBJ1-1; D not resolved. Trimming took off 0 bases at V and 1 base at J, with 4 bases between the two ends. Germline CDR1 is SGHKS and CDR2 is YYEKEE (reference sequence). CDR3 size: 13 residues. The CDR3 region is CASSLGENTEAFF. DNA of the CDR3: TGTGCCAGCAGCTTGGGCGAGAACACTGAAGCTTTCTTT.

This clone showed up just once. This chain uses TRBV5-1 with TRBJ1-2; the D gene is possibly TRBD1 (6 bases). V was clipped by 1 base and J by 4 bases, with 11 bases between them. The CDR3 has 14 residues. Germline-derived CDR1 and CDR2 are SGHRS and YFSETQ. In nucleotides, the CDR3 is TGCGCCAGCAGCTTGACAGGGAACTTCTATGGCTACACCTTC. The encoded protein is CASSLTGNFYGYTF. Looking up the rest from reference TRBV5-1 and TRBJ1-2 gives the full variable domain: KAGVTQTPRYLIKTRGQQVTLSCSPISGHRSVSWYQQTPGQGLQFLFEYFSETQRNKGNFPGRFSGRQFSNSRSEMNVSTLELGDSALYLCASSLTGNFYGYTFGSGTRLTVV.

The gene calls are TRBV11-2 and TRBJ1-4, with D possibly being TRBD1 (5 bases). The CDR3 has 14 amino acids. V was shortened by 5 bases and J by 8 bases, with 15 bases between the two germline ends. Germline loops: CDR1 SGHAT, CDR2 FQNNGV. The chain's CDR3 is CASSPVGVREKLFF. In DNA, the CDR3 is TGTGCCAGCAGCCCTGTAGGGGTAAGGGAAAAACTGTTTTTT.

This rearrangement joins TRBV4-3 to TRBJ2-7, with a tentative D call TRBD2 (5 bases). The V end was cut by 0 bases, the J end by 7 bases, with 7 bases between. This CDR3 region has 12 residues. Germline V gene lookup returns CDR1 LGHNA and CDR2 YSLEER. CDR3 amino acids: CASSQDTGEQYF. CDR3 nucleotide sequence: TGCGCCAGCAGCCAAGATACGGGGGAGCAGTACTTC.

The chain employs TRBV6-5 and TRBJ2-7, with D possibly TRBD1 on 6 matching bases. Between the trimmed V and J ends, which lost 5 bases and 3 bases, there was a span of 11 bases. Germline V gene sequence: CDR1 MNHEY, CDR2 SVGAGI. The CDR3 consists of 13 residues. The CDR3 reads CASSPGGHYEQYF. The CDR3 region has the DNA TGTGCCAGCAGTCCTGGGGGACACTACGAGCAGTACTTC.

The count of this clone is one. V and J are TRBV10-3 and TRBJ2-1; TRBD2 might be the D (6 bases). The germline CDR1 and CDR2 sequences are ENHRY and SYGVKD. V lost 6 bases, J lost 7 bases, and 10 bases lay in between. The CDR3 sequence is 12 residues long. DNA of the CDR3: TGTGCCATCAGCGGACTATGGAATGAGCAGTTCTTC. Translation gives CAISGLWNEQFF.

V is TRBV5-6 and J is TRBJ1-2, with TRBD1 matching over 11 bases. CDR3 length equals 13 residues. Unmatched junction bases numbered 4, after V lost 4 bases and J lost 8 bases. Per the germline V gene, CDR1 is SGHDT and CDR2 is YYEEEE. CDR3 DNA: TGTGCCAGCAGCCCGGACAGGGGGCTCGGCTACACCTTC. As protein: CASSPDRGLGYTF.

The rearrangement uses TRBV6-5 and TRBJ2-1, with 13 bases matching TRBD2. Germline CDR1 is MNHEY and CDR2 is SVGAGI. CDR3 length: 15 residues. V lost 6 bases to trimming and J lost 9 bases; unmatched junction nucleotides: 8. The CDR3 sequence: CASRTSGGTLGEQFF. The CDR3 DNA sequence: TGTGCCAGCAGGACTAGCGGGGGGACCCTCGGTGAGCAGTTCTTC.

V and J are TRBV14 and TRBJ2-1; 14 nucleotides match TRBD2. Germline V gene data show CDR1 as SGHDN and CDR2 as FVKESK. Unmatched junction bases numbered 4, after V lost 3 bases and J lost 0 bases. This CDR3 contains 18 residues. In DNA, the CDR3 is TGTGCCAGCAGCCATGCAGGGACTAGCGGGAGCTCCTACAATGAGCAGTTCTTC. Translating gives CASSHAGTSGSSYNEQFF.

The chain carries TRBV6-1 and TRBJ2-1; 11 bases are a match to TRBD2. V lost 3 bases, J lost 3 bases, and 1 base stayed unmatched. Germline lookup yields CDR1 MNHNS and CDR2 SASEGT. There are 15 residues in the CDR3. The CDR3 sequence is CASSDGTSGYNEQFF. Written as DNA, the CDR3 is TGTGCCAGCAGTGATGGGACTAGCGGCTACAATGAGCAGTTCTTC.

This rearrangement joins TRBV4-3 to TRBJ2-3, with 9 bases matching TRBD1. Germline values: CDR1 LGHNA, CDR2 YSLEER. The CDR3 covers 12 residues. V shed 4 bases and J 9 bases; nucleotides not matched to a gene: 2. The CDR3 reads CASSRTGETQYF. The CDR3 DNA is TGCGCCAGCAGCCGGACAGGGGAGACGCAGTATTTT.

V gene TRBV6-1 combines with J gene TRBJ1-4; D gene unclear. The germline CDR1 and CDR2 sequences are MNHNS and SASEGT. The CDR3 runs 16 residues. With 4 bases removed from V and 8 bases from J, the gap between germline ends came to 20 bases. The CDR3 region is CASSAKVAELGEKLFF. The CDR3 region has the DNA TGTGCCAGCAGTGCTAAGGTTGCCGAACTAGGAGAAAAACTGTTTTTT.

The V gene is TRBV15, the J gene TRBJ1-1; D gene unclear. Germline V CDR1 and CDR2: LNHNV, YYDKDF (reference sequence). The CDR3 is 13 amino acids. The ends were cut back, 1 base at V and 4 bases at J, with 7 bases in the middle. CDR3 nucleotide sequence: TGTGCCACCAGCAGAGGAGGGATCACTGAAGCTTTCTTT. Residues: CATSRGGITEAFF.

This chain joins TRBV11-3 and TRBJ2-3; no clear D. V shed 5 bases and J shed 0 bases, with 3 bases lying between them. The CDR3 totals 12 residues. Germline loops: CDR1 SGHNT, CDR2 YENEEA. The DNA for the CDR3 is TGTGCCAGCAGCCCTAGCACAGATACGCAGTATTTT. It yields the protein CASSPSTDTQYF. The full variable domain, with the rest looked up from reference TRBV11-3 and TRBJ2-3, is EAGVVQSPRYKIIEKKQPVAFWCNPISGHNTLYWYLQNLGQGPELLIRYENEEAVDDSQLPKDRFSAERLKGVDSTLKIQPAELGDSAVYLCASSPSTDTQYFGPGTRLTVL.

The chain carries TRBV29-1 and TRBJ1-2, with D unresolved. The length of the CDR3 is 13 residues. V gave up 4 bases and J gave up 5 bases, with 14 bases separating them. Germline lookup yields CDR1 SQVTM and CDR2 ANQGSEA. In nucleotides, the CDR3 is TGCAGCGTTGGCGAGCGGGGTGGGTATGGCTACACCTTC. Protein sequence: CSVGERGGYGYTF.

This sequence joins TRBV5-8 and TRBJ1-1; D not certain. Germline CDR1 reads SGHTS; CDR2 reads YDEGEE. V lost 4 bases to trimming and J lost 5 bases, with 12 bases between them. The CDR3 spans 13 residues. For the CDR3, the DNA is TGTGCCAGCAGCCCCGGCGGGCGTACTGAAGCTTTCTTT. Translated: CASSPGGRTEAFF.

This clone has only a few counts. The genes are TRBV7-2 and TRBJ2-2; 9 bases agree with TRBD2. CDR1 is SGHTA, CDR2 FQGNSA, per germline. Trimming cost V 2 bases and J 2 bases; bases outside gene matches: 6. CDR3 length: 17 amino acids. The DNA of the CDR3 is TGTGCCAGCAGCTTAACCGGAGCGGGGGGAAACACCGGGGAGCTGTTTTTT. Amino acid sequence: CASSLTGAGGNTGELFF. Supplemented by reference TRBV7-2 and TRBJ2-2, the full variable domain reads GAGVSQSPSNKVTEKGKDVELRCDPISGHTALYWYRQSLGQGLEFLIYFQGNSAPDKSGLPSDRFSAERTGGSVSTLTIQRTQQEDSAVYLCASSLTGAGGNTGELFFGEGSRLTVL.